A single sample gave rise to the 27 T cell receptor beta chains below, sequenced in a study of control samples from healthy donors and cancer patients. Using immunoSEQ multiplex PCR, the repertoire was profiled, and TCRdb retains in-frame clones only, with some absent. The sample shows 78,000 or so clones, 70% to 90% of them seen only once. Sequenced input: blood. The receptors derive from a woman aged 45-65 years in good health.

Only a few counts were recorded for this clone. In nucleotides, the CDR3 is TGTGCCAGCTATCAGGAATCTGGAAACACCATATATTTT. Encoded protein: CASYQESGNTIYF. J is TRBJ1-3 and V is TRBV5-4, with D uncertain. This CDR3 is built from 13 residues. The ends were cut back, 7 bases at V and 1 base at J, with 9 bases in the middle. Germline assignment: CDR1 SGHNT and CDR2 YYREEE (reference sequence). The variable domain in full, with the rest retrieved from reference TRBV5-4 and TRBJ1-3, is ETGVTQSPTHLIKTRGQQVTLRCSSQSGHNTVSWYQQALGQGPQFIFQYYREEENGRGNFPPRFSGLQFPNYSSELNVNALELDDSALYLCASYQESGNTIYFGEGSWLTVV.

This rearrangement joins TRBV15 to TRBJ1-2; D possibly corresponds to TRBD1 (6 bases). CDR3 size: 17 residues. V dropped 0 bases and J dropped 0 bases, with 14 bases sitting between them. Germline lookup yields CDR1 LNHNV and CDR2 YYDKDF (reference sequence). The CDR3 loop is CATSRDLRGHANYGYTF. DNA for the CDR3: TGTGCCACCAGCAGAGATCTCAGGGGACACGCTAACTATGGCTACACCTTC.

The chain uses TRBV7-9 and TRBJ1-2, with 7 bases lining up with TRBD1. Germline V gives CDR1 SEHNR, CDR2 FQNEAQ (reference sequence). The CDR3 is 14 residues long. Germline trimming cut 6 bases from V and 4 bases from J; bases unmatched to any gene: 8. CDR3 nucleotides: TGTGCCAGCAGTAGGGACAGACCTCTCTATGGCTACACCTTC. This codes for CASSRDRPLYGYTF.

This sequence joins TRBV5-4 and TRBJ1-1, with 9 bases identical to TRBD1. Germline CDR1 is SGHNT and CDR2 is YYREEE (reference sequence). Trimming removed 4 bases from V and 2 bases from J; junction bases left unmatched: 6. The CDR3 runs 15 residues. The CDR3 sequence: CASSALQGANTEAFF. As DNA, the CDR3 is TGTGCCAGCAGCGCGTTACAGGGGGCCAACACTGAAGCTTTCTTT.

The CDR3 loop is CASSPLAGGSGGELFF. The CDR3 DNA is TGTGCCAGCAGCCCCCTGGCGGGGGGAAGCGGCGGGGAGCTGTTTTTT. The V call is TRBV9, the J call TRBJ2-2; 8 bases fit TRBD2. V lost 4 bases to trimming and J lost 7 bases; unmatched junction nucleotides: 12. The CDR3 loop spans 16 amino acids. CDR1 SGDLS and CDR2 YYNGEE come from the germline V gene.

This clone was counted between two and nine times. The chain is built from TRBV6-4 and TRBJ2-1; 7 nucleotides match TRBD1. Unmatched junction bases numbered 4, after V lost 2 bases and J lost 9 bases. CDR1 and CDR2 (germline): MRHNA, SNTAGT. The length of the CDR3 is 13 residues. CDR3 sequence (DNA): TGTGCCAGCAGTGACCAGGCAGGGGGTGAGCAGTTCTTC. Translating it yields CASSDQAGGEQFF.

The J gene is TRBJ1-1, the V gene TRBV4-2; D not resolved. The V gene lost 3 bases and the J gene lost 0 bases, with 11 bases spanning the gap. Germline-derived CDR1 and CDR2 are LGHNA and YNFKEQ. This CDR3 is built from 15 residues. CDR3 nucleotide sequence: TGTGCCAGCAGCCAGGTCTCAGAAATGAACACTGAAGCTTTCTTT. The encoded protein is CASSQVSEMNTEAFF.

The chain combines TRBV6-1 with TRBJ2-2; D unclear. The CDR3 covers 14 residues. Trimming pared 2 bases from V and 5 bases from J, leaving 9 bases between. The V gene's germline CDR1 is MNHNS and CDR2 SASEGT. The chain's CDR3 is CASSESWETGELFF. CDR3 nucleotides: TGTGCCAGCAGTGAAAGCTGGGAAACCGGGGAGCTGTTTTTT.

CDR3 coding DNA: TGTGCCAGCAGCCAACGGGACAGTGTCGGGATTAACTATGGCTACACCTTC. The encoded protein is CASSQRDSVGINYGYTF. The rearrangement uses TRBV4-2 and TRBJ1-2, with TRBD1 matching 7 bases. After removal of 2 bases from V and 1 base from J, the junction contained 10 bases not matched to a gene. Germline V gives CDR1 LGHNA, CDR2 YNFKEQ. CDR3 length: 17 residues.

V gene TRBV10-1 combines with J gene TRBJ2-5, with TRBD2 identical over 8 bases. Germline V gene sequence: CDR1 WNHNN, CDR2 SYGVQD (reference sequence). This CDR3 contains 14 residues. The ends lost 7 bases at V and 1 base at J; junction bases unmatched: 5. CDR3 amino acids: CASTQRGGQETQYF. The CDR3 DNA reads TGCGCCAGCACGCAACGGGGGGGCCAAGAGACCCAGTACTTC.

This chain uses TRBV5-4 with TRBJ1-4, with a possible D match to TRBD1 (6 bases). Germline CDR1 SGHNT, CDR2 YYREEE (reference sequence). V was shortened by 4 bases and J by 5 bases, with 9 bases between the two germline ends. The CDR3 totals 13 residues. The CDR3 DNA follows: TGTGCCAGCAGCCAAGGACAGAATGAAAAACTGTTTTTT. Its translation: CASSQGQNEKLFF.

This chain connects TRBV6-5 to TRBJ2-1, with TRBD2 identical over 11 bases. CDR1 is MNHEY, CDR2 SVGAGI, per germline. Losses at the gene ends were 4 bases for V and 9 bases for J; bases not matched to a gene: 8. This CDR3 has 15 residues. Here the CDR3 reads CASSSLAGGPGEQFF. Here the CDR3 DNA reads TGTGCCAGCAGTTCGTTAGCGGGGGGGCCGGGTGAGCAGTTCTTC.

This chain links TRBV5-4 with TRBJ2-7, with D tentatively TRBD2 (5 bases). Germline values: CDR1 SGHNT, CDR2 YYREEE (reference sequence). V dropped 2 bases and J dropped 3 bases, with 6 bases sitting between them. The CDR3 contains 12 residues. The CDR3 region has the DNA TGTGCCAGCAGCTTTGGGAGCTACGAGCAGTACTTC. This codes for CASSFGSYEQYF.

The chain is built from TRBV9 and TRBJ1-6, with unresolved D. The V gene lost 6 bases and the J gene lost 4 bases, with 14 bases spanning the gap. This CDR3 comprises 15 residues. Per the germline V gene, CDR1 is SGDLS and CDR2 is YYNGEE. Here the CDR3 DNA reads TGTGCCAGCACCCTGAGGGCGGATTATAATTCACCCCTCCACTTT. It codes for CASTLRADYNSPLHF. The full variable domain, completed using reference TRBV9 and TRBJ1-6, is DSGVTQTPKHLITATGQRVTLRCSPRSGDLSVYWYQQSLDQGLQFLIQYYNGEERAKGNILERFSAQQFPDLHSELNLSSLELGDSALYFCASTLRADYNSPLHFGNGTRLTVT.

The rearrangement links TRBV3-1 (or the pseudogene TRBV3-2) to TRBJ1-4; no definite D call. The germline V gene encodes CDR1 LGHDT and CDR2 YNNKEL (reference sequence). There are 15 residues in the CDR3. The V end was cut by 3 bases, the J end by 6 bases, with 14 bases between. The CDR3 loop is CASSQGLSNYEKLFF. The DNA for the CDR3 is TGTGCCAGCAGCCAGGGCCTTTCCAACTATGAAAAACTGTTTTTT.

The CDR3 DNA follows: TGTGCCAGCAGTTACCCGGATTATGGCTACACCTTC. It yields the protein CASSYPDYGYTF. V gene TRBV6-6 combines with J gene TRBJ1-2; no reliable D call. Trimming removed 2 bases at V and 5 bases at J, with 6 bases between. The CDR3 loop spans 12 amino acids. Germline values: CDR1 MNHNY, CDR2 SVGAGI (reference sequence).

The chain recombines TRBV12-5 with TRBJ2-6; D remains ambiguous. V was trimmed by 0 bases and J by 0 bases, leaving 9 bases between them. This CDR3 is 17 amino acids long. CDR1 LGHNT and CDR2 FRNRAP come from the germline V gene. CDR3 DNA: TGTGCTAGTGGTTTGGTAATTGGTCGCTCTGGGGCCAACGTCCTGACTTTC. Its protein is CASGLVIGRSGANVLTF. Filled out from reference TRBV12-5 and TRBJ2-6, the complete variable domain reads DARVTQTPRHKVTEMGQEVTMRCQPILGHNTVFWYRQTMMQGLELLAYFRNRAPLDDSGMPKDRFSAEMPDATLATLKIQPSEPRDSAVYFCASGLVIGRSGANVLTFGAGSRLTVL.

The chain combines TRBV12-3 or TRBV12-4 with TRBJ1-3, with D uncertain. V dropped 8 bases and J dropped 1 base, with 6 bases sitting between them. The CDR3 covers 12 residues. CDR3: CASRRSGNTIYF. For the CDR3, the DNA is TGTGCCAGCCGAAGATCTGGAAACACCATATATTTT.

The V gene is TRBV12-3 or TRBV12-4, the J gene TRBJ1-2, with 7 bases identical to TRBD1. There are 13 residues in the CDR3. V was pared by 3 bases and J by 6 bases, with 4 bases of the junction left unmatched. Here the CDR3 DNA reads TGTGCCAGCAGTTTCCACAGGGGAAATGGCTACACCTTC. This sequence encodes CASSFHRGNGYTF.

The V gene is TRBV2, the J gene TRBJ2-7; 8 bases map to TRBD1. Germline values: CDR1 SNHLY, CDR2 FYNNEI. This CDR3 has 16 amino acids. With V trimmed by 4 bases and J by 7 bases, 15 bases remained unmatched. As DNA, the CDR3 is TGTGCCAGCAGTGTCGGACTCGCAGGGGGCGCGGGGGAGCAGTACTTC. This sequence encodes CASSVGLAGGAGEQYF.

In nucleotides, the CDR3 is TGTGCCAGCAGCTATTCGCTTCGAACTGAAGCTTTCTTT. Protein product: CASSYSLRTEAFF. The chain joins TRBV5-6 to TRBJ1-1; no reliable D call. V lost 3 bases and J lost 5, with 11 bases in between. Germline loops: CDR1 SGHDT, CDR2 YYEEEE. This CDR3 contains 13 residues.

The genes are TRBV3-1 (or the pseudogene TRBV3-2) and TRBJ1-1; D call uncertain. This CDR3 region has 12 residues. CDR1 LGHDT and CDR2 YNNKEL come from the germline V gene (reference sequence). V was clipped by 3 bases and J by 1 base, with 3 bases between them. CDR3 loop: CASSHGNTEAFF. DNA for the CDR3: TGTGCCAGCAGCCACGGGAACACTGAAGCTTTCTTT.

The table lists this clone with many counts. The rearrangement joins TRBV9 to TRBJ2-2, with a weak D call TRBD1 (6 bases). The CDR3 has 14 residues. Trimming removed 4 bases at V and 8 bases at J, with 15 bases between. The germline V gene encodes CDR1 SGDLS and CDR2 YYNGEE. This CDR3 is CASSNRQVVGELFF. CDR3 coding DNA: TGTGCCAGCAGCAACCGACAGGTGGTGGGGGAGCTGTTTTTT.

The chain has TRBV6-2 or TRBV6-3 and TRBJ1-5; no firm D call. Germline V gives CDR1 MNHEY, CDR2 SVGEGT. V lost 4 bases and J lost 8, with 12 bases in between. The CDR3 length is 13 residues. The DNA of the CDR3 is TGTGCCAGCAGTTTTTATCTCAAGGAGCCCCAGCATTTT. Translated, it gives CASSFYLKEPQHF.

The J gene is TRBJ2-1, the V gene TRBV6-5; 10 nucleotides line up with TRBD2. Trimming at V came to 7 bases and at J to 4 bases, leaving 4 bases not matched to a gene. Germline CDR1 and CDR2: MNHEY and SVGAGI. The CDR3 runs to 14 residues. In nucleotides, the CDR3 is TGTGCCAGCAACCCTAGCGGGGGATACAATGAGCAGTTCTTC. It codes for CASNPSGGYNEQFF.

The CDR3 region is CASRLQETEAFF. Written as DNA, the CDR3 is TGTGCCAGTAGACTACAGGAGACTGAAGCTTTCTTT. The chain joins TRBV19 to TRBJ1-1, with D tentatively TRBD1 (5 bases). V lost 6 bases and J 5 bases, leaving 10 bases between the germline ends. Germline assignment: CDR1 LNHDA and CDR2 SQIVND (reference sequence). CDR3 length equals 12 residues. Filled out from reference TRBV19 and TRBJ1-1, the complete variable domain reads DGGITQSPKYLFRKEGQNVTLSCEQNLNHDAMYWYRQDPGQGLRLIYYSQIVNDFQKGDIAEGYSVSREKKESFPLTVTSAQKNPTAFYLCASRLQETEAFFGQGTRLTVV.

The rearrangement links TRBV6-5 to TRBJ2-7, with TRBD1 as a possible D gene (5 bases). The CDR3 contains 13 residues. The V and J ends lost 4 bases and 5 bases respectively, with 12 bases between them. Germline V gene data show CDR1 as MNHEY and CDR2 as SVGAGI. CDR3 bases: TGTGCCAGCAGTTCGTCCAGGGCCCACGAGCAGTACTTC. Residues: CASSSSRAHEQYF.